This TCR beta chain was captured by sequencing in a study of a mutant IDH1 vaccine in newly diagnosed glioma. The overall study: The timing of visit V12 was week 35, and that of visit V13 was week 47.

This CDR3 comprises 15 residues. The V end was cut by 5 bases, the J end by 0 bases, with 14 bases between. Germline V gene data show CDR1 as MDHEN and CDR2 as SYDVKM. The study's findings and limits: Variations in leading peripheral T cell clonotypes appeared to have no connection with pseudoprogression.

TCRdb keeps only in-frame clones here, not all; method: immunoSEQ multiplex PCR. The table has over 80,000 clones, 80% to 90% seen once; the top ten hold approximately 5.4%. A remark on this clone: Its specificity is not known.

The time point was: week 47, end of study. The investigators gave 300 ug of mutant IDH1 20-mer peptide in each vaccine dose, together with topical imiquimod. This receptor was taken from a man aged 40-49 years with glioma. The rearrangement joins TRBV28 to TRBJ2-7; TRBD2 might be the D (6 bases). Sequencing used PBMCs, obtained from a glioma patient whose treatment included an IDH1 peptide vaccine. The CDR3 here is CASSIPGLSSYEQYF. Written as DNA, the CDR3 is TGTGCCAGCAGTATACCGGGACTCAGCTCCTACGAGCAGTACTTC.